This TCR beta chain was profiled in a study of a mutant IDH1 vaccine in newly diagnosed glioma. This clone appeared a single time. The germline V gene encodes CDR1 MNHEY and CDR2 SMNVEV (reference sequence). Trimming removed 5 bases from V and 8 bases from J; junction bases left unmatched: 14. The CDR3 is 16 amino acids. Repertoires were generated with immunoSEQ multiplex PCR, while TCRdb's copy carries only in-frame clones and drops some. Among about 16,000 clones, roughly 95% were seen once, and the ten largest hold approximately 3.8%. Documented time point: baseline, week 1 (first vaccination visit). Treatment specified: pre-vaccination baseline after standard-of-care therapy.

Specimen: peripheral blood mononuclear cells (PBMCs), collected from a glioma patient treated with radiotherapy, temozolomide or both. This sequence originates from a woman between 18 and 29 years old with glioma. Some clones in this sample may be carry-over from other donors' samples. The chain recombines TRBV27 with TRBJ1-4; 7 bases align to TRBD1. CDR3 in DNA: TGTGCCAGCAGTACACTCCAGGGGGTTGGAAGGGAAAAACTGTTTTTT. This gives the protein CASSTLQGVGREKLFF.